Shown below are 21 T cell receptor beta chains from a single sample sequenced in a study of blood T cell repertoires in COVID-19. Data came from immunoSEQ multiplex PCR; TCRdb stores just in-frame clones and leaves some out. Among 100,000 or so clones listed, around 86% were seen once. The sample taken for sequencing was peripheral blood. The receptors here all came from a man between 50 and 59 years old with acute or convalescent COVID-19.

The chain carries TRBV4-2 and TRBJ2-1; tentative D call: TRBD1 (5 bases). Per the germline V gene, CDR1 is LGHNA and CDR2 is YNFKEQ. CDR3 length equals 16 residues. Trimming removed 4 bases at V and 7 bases at J, with 20 bases between. The CDR3 DNA follows: TGTGCCAGCAGCCGAAGTAGTGGGCAGGGCGGTAATGAGCAGTTCTTC. It translates to CASSRSSGQGGNEQFF.

This chain uses TRBV9 with TRBJ2-3; TRBD2 matches 13 bases. The CDR3 consists of 16 residues. CDR1 is SGDLS, CDR2 YYNGEE, per germline. V shed 3 bases and J 3 bases; nucleotides not matched to a gene: 4. The CDR3 DNA sequence: TGTGCCAGCAGCGACGGACTAGCGGGAGTGACAGATACGCAGTATTTT. This gives the protein CASSDGLAGVTDTQYF.

V gene TRBV28 combines with J gene TRBJ2-7; tentatively, D is TRBD1 (6 bases). The CDR3 runs to 16 residues. The germline CDR1 and CDR2 sequences are MDHEN and SYDVKM. The V end lost 5 bases, the J end lost 3 bases, and 20 bases lay between the germline ends. CDR3 DNA: TGTGCCAGCAGTCATACCGGGACACGGGACCGCTACGAGCAGTACTTC. It specifies CASSHTGTRDRYEQYF.

The chain combines TRBV7-8 with TRBJ1-1, with a possible D match to TRBD1 (6 bases). The CDR3 is 14 residues long. V lost 3 bases and J lost 3, with 11 bases in between. The germline CDR1 and CDR2 sequences are SGHVS and FQNEAQ. The CDR3 here is CASSFIQGDTEAFF. The DNA of the CDR3 is TGTGCCAGCAGCTTTATACAGGGAGACACTGAAGCTTTCTTT.

This clone was recorded a few times. The V and J genes are TRBV19 and TRBJ2-7; 8 bases map to TRBD1. CDR3 length: 14 amino acids. CDR1 is LNHDA, CDR2 SQIVND, per germline (reference sequence). The trim removed 5 bases at V and 2 bases at J, leaving 5 bases unmatched. The CDR3 is CASSLGQAAYEQYF. As DNA, the CDR3 is TGTGCCAGTAGTCTGGGACAGGCCGCCTACGAGCAGTACTTC.

This clone was observed once. The chain links TRBV13 to TRBJ2-7, with a weak D call TRBD2 (6 bases). Trimming removed 6 bases from V and 6 bases from J, with 15 bases in between. Germline V gives CDR1 PRHDT, CDR2 FYEKMQ (reference sequence). The CDR3 has 13 residues. This CDR3 reads CASRDRGGSEQYF. The CDR3 DNA reads TGTGCCAGCAGGGACCGTGGGGGGTCCGAGCAGTACTTC.

The chain couples TRBV24-1 to TRBJ2-5; 8 nucleotides align to TRBD1. CDR1 and CDR2 (germline): KGHDR, SFDVKD. The CDR3 has 14 amino acids. Trimming at V came to 9 bases and at J to 5 bases, leaving 10 bases not matched to a gene. The CDR3 loop reads CATRATGEAETQYF. In nucleotides, the CDR3 is TGTGCCACCCGTGCGACAGGGGAGGCTGAGACCCAGTACTTC.

This chain uses TRBV28 with TRBJ2-7; 7 nucleotides match TRBD1. The germline gives CDR1 MDHEN, CDR2 SYDVKM. The CDR3 runs to 15 residues. V dropped 1 base and J dropped 2; count of bases not matched to a gene: 5. CDR3 residues: CASSLFRTGAYEQYF. The CDR3 nucleotides read TGTGCCAGCAGTTTATTCCGGACAGGAGCCTACGAGCAGTACTTC.

This chain links TRBV5-6 with TRBJ2-3; TRBD2 might be the D (5 bases). The CDR3 is 15 amino acids. The germline V gene encodes CDR1 SGHDT and CDR2 YYEEEE. The V and J ends lost 1 base and 4 bases respectively, with 13 bases between them. This CDR3 is CASSLLFMGADTQYF. The CDR3 DNA sequence: TGTGCCAGCAGCTTGCTTTTCATGGGAGCAGATACGCAGTATTTT.

This rearrangement joins TRBV11-2 to TRBJ2-7, with D possibly TRBD2 on 5 matching bases. Germline loops: CDR1 SGHAT, CDR2 FQNNGV. Deletions cut 5 bases from V and 2 bases from J, with 13 bases between. CDR3 length: 14 amino acids. The CDR3 DNA follows: TGTGCCAGCAGCCCCCTGGCTAGCCCCTACGAGCAGTACTTC. Translating it yields CASSPLASPYEQYF.

This chain connects TRBV10-3 to TRBJ2-1; 7 nucleotides agree with TRBD2. CDR3 length: 16 residues. Germline CDR1 and CDR2: ENHRY and SYGVKD. V was clipped by 5 bases and J by 2 bases; unmatched bases: 9. CDR3 bases: TGTGCCATCAGTTCACTTTCTAGCGGTGCCTACAATGAGCAGTTCTTC. This codes for CAISSLSSGAYNEQFF.

The J gene is TRBJ1-1, the V gene TRBV27, with D uncertain. In germline, CDR1 is MNHEY, CDR2 SMNVEV (reference sequence). Trimming removed 5 bases at V and 4 bases at J, with 14 bases between. The CDR3 spans 14 residues. Written as DNA, the CDR3 is TGTGCCAGCAGTCCGCGGAGGCCCCCCACTGAAGCTTTCTTT. It encodes CASSPRRPPTEAFF.

The chain has TRBV7-9 and TRBJ2-5, with 10 bases matching TRBD2. CDR1 and CDR2 from the germline V gene are SEHNR and FQNEAQ (reference sequence). CDR3 length: 15 amino acids. The V gene end was trimmed by 1 base and the J gene end by 3 bases; junction bases not matched to a gene: 2. As DNA, the CDR3 is TGTGCCAGCAGCTTAGGGACTAGCGGAAAAGAGACCCAGTACTTC. Its protein is CASSLGTSGKETQYF.

This clone has a handful of counts. This chain links TRBV5-4 with TRBJ1-1, with 9 nucleotides matching TRBD1. Germline V gives CDR1 SGHNT, CDR2 YYREEE (reference sequence). This CDR3 comprises 15 residues. V lost 3 bases to trimming and J lost 5 bases; unmatched junction nucleotides: 8. For the CDR3, the DNA is TGTGCCAGCAGCTCGCTAGACAGGGGGGTTACTGAAGCTTTCTTT. It codes for CASSSLDRGVTEAFF.

V gene TRBV14 combines with J gene TRBJ1-2; 8 bases line up with TRBD1. The CDR3 contains 13 residues. Looked up from germline, CDR1 is SGHDN and CDR2 is FVKESK. Losses at the gene ends were 5 bases for V and 9 bases for J; bases not matched to a gene: 8. CDR3 sequence reads: CASSAQGGISYTF. CDR3 DNA sequence: TGTGCCAGCAGCGCACAGGGGGGAATTAGCTACACCTTC. Full variable domain (rest looked up from reference TRBV14 and TRBJ1-2): EAGVTQFPSHSVIEKGQTVTLRCDPISGHDNLYWYRRVMGKEIKFLLHFVKESKQDESGMPNNRFLAERTGGTYSTLKVQPAELEDSGVYFCASSAQGGISYTFGSGTRLTVV.

The rearrangement joins TRBV6-5 to TRBJ1-4, with D tentatively TRBD1 (5 bases). V was shortened by 2 bases and J by 2 bases, with 9 bases between the two germline ends. Germline CDR1 reads MNHEY; CDR2 reads SVGAGI. CDR3 size: 15 residues. DNA of the CDR3: TGTGCCAGCAGTTACGGTCAGGGTACTAATGAAAAACTGTTTTTT. It is translated as CASSYGQGTNEKLFF.

V and J are TRBV5-8 and TRBJ2-7; 7 bases align to TRBD2. Germline V CDR1 and CDR2: SGHTS, YDEGEE. V was clipped by 7 bases and J by 0 bases; unmatched bases: 1. The CDR3 loop spans 12 amino acids. The CDR3 DNA reads as TGTGCCAGCGGGAGGGTCTCCTACGAGCAGTACTTC. Its translation: CASGRVSYEQYF.

The chain employs TRBV5-1 and TRBJ2-7; 9 nucleotides align to TRBD1. The CDR3 covers 18 residues. The V and J ends lost 2 bases and 3 bases, in that order; junction bases with no gene match: 15. In germline, CDR1 is SGHRS, CDR2 YFSETQ. In DNA form, the CDR3 reads TGCGCCAGCAGCTTCCACGCCCTAACCGGGACAGGGAACTACGAGCAGTACTTC. Translation: CASSFHALTGTGNYEQYF.

V and J are TRBV28 and TRBJ1-5, with D unresolved. With 7 bases removed from V and 9 bases from J, the gap between germline ends came to 13 bases. From germline, CDR1 is MDHEN and CDR2 SYDVKM. This CDR3 has 12 residues. The CDR3 loop reads CASNSRFGPQHF. The CDR3 region has the DNA TGTGCCAGCAACTCCCGCTTTGGGCCCCAGCATTTT.

This chain's CDR3 is CAWSPGEKLFF. For the CDR3, the DNA is TGTGCCTGGAGTCCGGGTGAAAAACTGTTTTTT. The V gene is TRBV30, the J gene TRBJ1-4; D not resolved. The germline V gene encodes CDR1 GTSNPN and CDR2 SVGIG (reference sequence). The CDR3 contains 11 residues. The ends were cut back, 2 bases at V and 7 bases at J, with 5 bases in the middle.

The chain joins TRBV6-5 to TRBJ1-5; TRBD1 agrees at 8 bases. Germline CDR1 is MNHEY and CDR2 is SVGAGI. This CDR3 is built from 14 residues. Germline trimming cut 6 bases from V and 6 bases from J; bases unmatched to any gene: 7. The CDR3 DNA reads TGTGCCAGCAGCAAAGACAGGGGATTTCAGCCCCAGCATTTT. Its protein is CASSKDRGFQPQHF.